The rows below give T cell receptor beta chains drawn from one sample of a study of blood T cell repertoires in COVID-19. Using immunoSEQ multiplex PCR, the repertoire was profiled, and TCRdb retains in-frame clones only, with some absent. The table has 170,000 or so clones, nearly 90% seen once; the top ten hold 1.5% to 2%. The sample was peripheral blood. The receptor source for this set is a man between 18 and 29 years old who had recovered from COVID-19. The CDR3 runs from the conserved cysteine through the conserved F or W. The order of the fields is clone size, V gene, J gene, D gene, CDR3 protein, CDR3 DNA. D genes are given only for firm matches. Not every row has a clone size; where given, it reads once, few, many or a size class.

NA	TRBV2	TRBJ1-1	NA	CASSDPYTEAFF	TGTGCCAGCAGTGATCCTTACACTGAAGCTTTCTTT
NA	TRBV7-9	TRBJ1-2	TRBD1	CASSSYSDRGHYGYTF	TGTGCCAGCAGCTCCTACTCGGACAGGGGGCACTATGGCTACACCTTC
few	TRBV2	TRBJ2-1	TRBD2	CASKTSGAYNEQFF	TGTGCCAGCAAAACTAGCGGGGCCTACAATGAGCAGTTCTTC
NA	TRBV27	TRBJ2-1	TRBD2	CASSLSMGEGRLNEQFF	TGTGCCAGCAGTTTATCGATGGGGGAGGGCCGTCTCAATGAGCAGTTCTTC
NA	TRBV5-1	TRBJ2-7	NA	CASSLYGARGEQYF	TGCGCCAGCAGCTTATATGGGGCGCGCGGCGAGCAGTACTTC
NA	TRBV19	TRBJ1-1	NA	CASSNSGETEAFF	TGTGCCAGTAGTAACAGCGGAGAGACTGAAGCTTTCTTT
once	TRBV5-1	TRBJ1-4	TRBD1	CASSTGTGHEKLFF	TGCGCCAGCAGCACGGGGACAGGGCACGAAAAACTGTTTTTT
NA	TRBV6-5	TRBJ1-2	TRBD1	CASSLTGGVGYTF	TGTGCCAGCAGTTTGACAGGGGGCGTTGGCTACACCTTC
NA	TRBV7-3	TRBJ2-3	NA	CASSLGGLTIDTQYF	TGTGCCAGCAGCTTAGGTGGCCTAACTATTGATACGCAGTATTTT
NA	TRBV7-2	TRBJ2-3	NA	CASSLARGVGTDTQYF	TGTGCCAGCAGCTTAGCTCGGGGAGTAGGCACAGATACGCAGTATTTT
NA	TRBV5-1	TRBJ2-1	NA	CASSALSGMSYNEQFF	TGCGCCAGCAGTGCTCTTAGCGGAATGTCCTACAATGAGCAGTTCTTC
many	TRBV4-2	TRBJ1-6	TRBD1	CASSQDQDRRSPLHF	TGTGCCAGCAGCCAAGATCAGGACAGGCGATCACCCCTCCACTTT
NA	TRBV27	TRBJ2-7	NA	CASSFLGTNEQYF	TGTGCCAGCAGTTTTTTAGGGACAAACGAGCAGTACTTC
NA	TRBV28	TRBJ1-2	NA	CASSLSGPTNYGYTF	TGTGCCAGCAGTTTATCAGGGCCCACTAACTATGGCTACACCTTC
NA	TRBV28	TRBJ2-1	TRBD2	CASSTHRVRGSSYNEQFF	TGTGCCAGCAGTACCCATAGAGTGCGCGGGAGCTCCTACAATGAGCAGTTCTTC
NA	TRBV5-1	TRBJ2-2	TRBD2	CASSLGGSIDGELFF	TGCGCCAGCAGCTTGGGCGGGAGTATTGACGGGGAGCTGTTTTTT
NA	TRBV7-2	TRBJ1-4	TRBD1	CASSLTGGAEKLFF	TGTGCCAGCAGCTTAACAGGGGGTGCGGAAAAACTGTTTTTT
NA	TRBV5-1	TRBJ1-1	NA	CASSLLQTTEAFF	TGCGCCAGCAGCTTGTTACAGACCACTGAAGCTTTCTTT
NA	TRBV4-1	TRBJ2-5	NA	CASSQDPGTQYF	TGCGCCAGCAGCCAAGATCCAGGGACCCAGTACTTC
NA	TRBV19	TRBJ1-4	TRBD1	CASSRRDRGHEKLFF	TGTGCCAGTAGTCGACGCGACAGGGGGCACGAAAAACTGTTTTTT
NA	TRBV6-5	TRBJ2-7	TRBD2	CASSYGTSGISYEQYF	TGTGCCAGCAGTTACGGGACTAGCGGGATATCCTACGAGCAGTACTTC
NA	TRBV5-4	TRBJ2-1	TRBD2	CASSSRTSRFF	TGTGCCAGCAGTTCCAGGACTAGTAGGTTCTTC
NA	TRBV7-2	TRBJ2-3	NA	CASSLQGGRTDTQYF	TGTGCCAGCAGCTTACAGGGGGGTCGCACAGATACGCAGTATTTT
NA	TRBV4-1	TRBJ1-6	TRBD1	CASSQNHQGASSPLHF	TGCGCCAGCAGCCAGAATCATCAGGGGGCTAGTTCACCCCTCCACTTT
NA	TRBV12-2	TRBJ2-1	NA	CASRPDKPHEQFF	TGTGCAAGTCGACCCGACAAGCCCCATGAGCAGTTCTTC
NA	TRBV18	TRBJ1-1	TRBD1	CASSPSLTGVDEAFF	TGTGCCAGCTCACCCTCCCTGACAGGGGTTGATGAAGCTTTCTTT
NA	TRBV6-1	TRBJ1-2	TRBD1	CASSEWDRNYGYTF	TGTGCCAGCAGTGAATGGGACAGAAACTATGGCTACACCTTC
NA	TRBV3-1/TRBV3-2	TRBJ2-1	TRBD2	CASSQDDGLANEQFF	TGTGCCAGCAGCCAAGATGACGGACTAGCCAATGAGCAGTTCTTC
NA	TRBV30	TRBJ2-1	TRBD2	CAWSPGSGRYNEQFF	TGTGCCTGGAGTCCCGGTAGCGGGAGGTACAATGAGCAGTTCTTC
NA	TRBV6-4	TRBJ2-6	TRBD2	CASRPGGTGANVLTF	TGTGCCAGCAGGCCGGGAGGGACTGGGGCCAACGTCCTGACTTTC
NA	TRBV6-4	TRBJ2-2	TRBD1	CASSPGQDTGELFF	TGTGCCAGCAGCCCGGGACAGGACACCGGGGAGCTGTTTTTT
NA	TRBV3-1/TRBV3-2	TRBJ1-3	NA	CASSQGGQGGNTIYF	TGTGCCAGCAGCCAAGGGGGGCAGGGTGGAAACACCATATATTTT
NA	TRBV2	TRBJ2-7	TRBD1	CASSGAGTGGVEQYF	TGTGCCAGCAGTGGGGCCGGGACAGGGGGCGTGGAGCAGTACTTC
NA	TRBV7-8	TRBJ1-2	NA	CASSPGQYGYTF	TGTGCCAGCAGCCCCGGACAGTATGGCTACACCTTC
NA	TRBV7-9	TRBJ2-7	NA	CASSLANRREQYF	TGTGCCAGCAGCTTAGCGAACAGGCGCGAGCAGTACTTC
NA	TRBV5-1	TRBJ2-3	NA	CASSLGPTGSSTDTQYF	TGCGCCAGCAGCTTAGGGCCGACAGGATCTAGCACAGATACGCAGTATTTT
NA	TRBV5-1	TRBJ1-4	NA	CASSLGTATNEKLFF	TGCGCCAGCAGCTTGGGGACAGCAACTAATGAAAAACTGTTTTTT
NA	TRBV29-1	TRBJ2-7	NA	CSVEGEGAYEQYF	TGCAGCGTTGAAGGGGAAGGGGCCTACGAGCAGTACTTC
NA	TRBV29-1	TRBJ2-1	NA	CSVEVPEGYNEQFF	TGCAGCGTTGAAGTCCCGGAGGGTTACAATGAGCAGTTCTTC
NA	TRBV6-4	TRBJ2-2	NA	CASRGGANTGELFF	TGTGCCAGCCGAGGGGGGGCGAACACCGGGGAGCTGTTTTTT
NA	TRBV9	TRBJ2-2	TRBD2	CASSLVAGGTGELFF	TGTGCCAGCAGCCTAGTAGCGGGGGGCACCGGGGAGCTGTTTTTT
NA	TRBV6-5	TRBJ2-1	TRBD2	CASRKAGAGQFF	TGTGCCAGCAGAAAAGCGGGAGCCGGGCAGTTCTTC
NA	TRBV18	TRBJ2-3	TRBD2	CASSPSGLAGGGDTQYF	TGTGCCAGCTCACCGTCCGGACTAGCGGGAGGAGGTGATACGCAGTATTTT
once	TRBV12-3/TRBV12-4	TRBJ1-2	TRBD1	CASSPRQGGYTF	TGTGCCAGCAGTCCCCGACAGGGAGGCTACACCTTC
NA	TRBV30	TRBJ1-2	NA	CALLGINGYTF	TGTGCCTTACTCGGTATTAACGGCTACACCTTC
NA	TRBV18	TRBJ2-2	TRBD1	CASSRDRVGIANTGELFF	TGTGCCAGCTCAAGAGACAGGGTAGGAATTGCGAACACCGGGGAGCTGTTTTTT
NA	TRBV29-1	TRBJ1-3	TRBD1	CSVSWDRVSGNTIYF	TGCAGCGTTTCATGGGACAGGGTCTCTGGAAACACCATATATTTT
few	TRBV2	TRBJ2-6	TRBD1	CASSERGTGRSGANVLTF	TGTGCCAGCAGTGAAAGGGGGACAGGGAGAAGTGGGGCCAACGTCCTGACTTTC